A selection of T cell receptor beta chains follows, all from one sample in a study of T cell responses to AZD1222 COVID-19 vaccine. Libraries were prepared by immunoSEQ multiplex PCR; TCRdb keeps only in-frame clonotypes and omits some of them. The data contain 150,000 to 200,000 clones, about 90% of them seen just once; the ten biggest clones take up more than 5.5%. Sequenced material: peripheral blood, taken on day 0 of AZD1222 vaccination. These TCRs come from an adult in good health. CDR3s leave out the opening cysteine and the closing phenylalanine or tryptophan. Clone size is not always given. Where it is, it says once, few, many or a class for expanded clones.

>TRBV12-3/TRBV12-4|NA|TRBJ2-4
ASMGQAQNIQY
>TRBV2|NA|TRBJ1-5
ASTPNTGGNQPQH
>TRBV10-2|NA|TRBJ2-1
ASSAGQGGDEQF
>TRBV7-9|NA|TRBJ1-2
ASSSPGQGIYGYT
>TRBV25-1|few|TRBJ1-5
ASSDPRQGSNQPQH
>TRBV6-6|NA|TRBJ1-1
ASRSSGENTEAF
>TRBV14|NA|TRBJ2-1
ASSRAPGQPWNEQF
>TRBV15|once|TRBJ2-7
ATSRDPASDEQY
>TRBV28|NA|TRBJ1-5
ASSSGGVNQPQH
>TRBV3-1/TRBV3-2|NA|TRBJ2-3
ASSFLTATDTQY
>TRBV6-5|NA|TRBJ1-2
ASIRDRGSGYT
>TRBV2|NA|TRBJ1-3
ASSASGTGPGNTIY
>TRBV7-2|NA|TRBJ1-5
ASSPSGGNQPQH
>TRBV29-1|NA|TRBJ2-5
SVESFIGSQGETQY
>TRBV5-1|NA|TRBJ1-1
ASSPNFNEAF
>TRBV7-6|NA|TRBJ1-6
ASSLGSSSYNSPLH
>TRBV7-3|once|TRBJ1-2
ASSATAGGYGYT
>TRBV9|NA|TRBJ1-2
ASSVGRDYGYT
>TRBV6-1|NA|TRBJ2-1
ASSEGLPTYNEQF
>TRBV6-5|NA|TRBJ1-2
ASSFQGQNGYT
>TRBV6-2/TRBV6-3|NA|TRBJ1-1
ASSYDPRTEAF
>TRBV2|NA|TRBJ1-2
ASSWTGVNYGYT
>TRBV5-4|NA|TRBJ2-2
ASSLALGGRMMSGELF
>TRBV7-2|NA|TRBJ2-1
ASSLEDPGQGWINEQF
>TRBV5-1|NA|TRBJ1-2
ASSLVGNYGYT
>TRBV7-2|NA|TRBJ2-1
ASSLDSGGLYNEQF
>TRBV27|few|TRBJ2-2
ASSLTGVLANTGELF
>TRBV7-2|NA|TRBJ1-2
ASSLVGQARGYT
>TRBV28|NA|TRBJ2-2
ASKVSPGTGELF
>TRBV27|NA|TRBJ1-2
ASSEYREPYGYT
>TRBV2|NA|TRBJ1-5
ASRPRISNQPQH
>TRBV27|NA|TRBJ2-2
ASWGRVGTGELF
>TRBV9|NA|TRBJ1-5
ASSVGDRDNQPQH
>TRBV9|NA|TRBJ1-1
ASSVALDREAF
>TRBV5-6|NA|TRBJ1-4
ASSSRRGPYEKLF
>TRBV12-3/TRBV12-4|NA|TRBJ2-2
ASSLQNTGELF
>TRBV5-1|NA|TRBJ1-2
ASSLEATLVDGYT
>TRBV5-1|NA|TRBJ1-2
ASSPEGVSNYGYT
>TRBV6-6|NA|TRBJ1-1
ASSYGGGGDTEAF
>TRBV3-1/TRBV3-2|NA|TRBJ1-1
ASSQSVMVNTEAF
>TRBV27|NA|TRBJ1-4
ASSFGDEKLF
>TRBV7-9|NA|TRBJ2-5
ASTLDIQETQY
>TRBV3-1/TRBV3-2|NA|TRBJ2-2
ASSLTGELF
>TRBV7-9|NA|TRBJ1-6
ASSSFARGPDYNSPLH
>TRBV19|NA|TRBJ2-2
ASSAAAANTGELF
>TRBV3-1/TRBV3-2|NA|TRBJ2-5
ASSLARGTQY
>TRBV6-5|once|TRBJ1-1
ASSDGSLGYTEAF
>TRBV28|NA|TRBJ1-6
ASSLSNPGYNSPLH
>TRBV12-3/TRBV12-4|NA|TRBJ1-2
ASRIQGSYGYT
>TRBV3-1/TRBV3-2|NA|TRBJ1-3
ASSTANRDAGNTIY